This TCR beta chain was observed in a study of cytomegalovirus exposure and HLA in healthy donors. Healthy people donating bone marrow made up the donors. As concerns this clone: Its antigen is unknown.

The CDR3 spans 15 residues. Per the germline V gene, CDR1 is SGHRS and CDR2 is YFSETQ. Findings and limits, study-wide: The only immune exposure information that was available was CMV serostatus.

With 60 Vbeta and 13 Jbeta primers, the PCR was carried out. Sequenced by immunoSEQ multiplex PCR; TCRdb stores in-frame clones only, minus some. The sample has approximately 110,000 clones; the top ten hold approximately 0.99%. The clonotype originates from a man between 18 and 29 years old in good health and CMV-seronegative. The sample comprised PBMCs. The chain joins TRBV5-1 to TRBJ2-5; D perhaps matches TRBD1 (6 bases). Near its end, the DNA agrees better with TRBJ2-7, so the J call may be wrong. The CDR3 DNA sequence: TGCGCCAGCAGCTTGGGAGGGGGTTGGACCTACGAGCAGTACTTC. This sequence encodes CASSLGGGWTYEQYF.